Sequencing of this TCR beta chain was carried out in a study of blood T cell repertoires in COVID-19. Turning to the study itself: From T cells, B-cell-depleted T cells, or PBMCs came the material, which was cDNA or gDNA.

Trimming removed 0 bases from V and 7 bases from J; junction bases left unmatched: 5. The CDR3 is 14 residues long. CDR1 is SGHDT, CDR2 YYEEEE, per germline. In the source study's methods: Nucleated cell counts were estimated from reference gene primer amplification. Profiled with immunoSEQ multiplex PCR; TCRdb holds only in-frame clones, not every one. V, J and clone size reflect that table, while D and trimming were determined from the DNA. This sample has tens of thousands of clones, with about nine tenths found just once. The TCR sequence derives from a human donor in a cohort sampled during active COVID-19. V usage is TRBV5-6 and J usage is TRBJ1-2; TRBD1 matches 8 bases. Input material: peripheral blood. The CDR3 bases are TGTGCCAGCAGCTTGGGGACAGGGACAGGTGGCTACACCTTC. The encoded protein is CASSLGTGTGGYTF. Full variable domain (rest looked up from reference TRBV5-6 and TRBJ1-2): DAGVTQSPTHLIKTRGQQVTLRCSPKSGHDTVSWYQQALGQGPQFIFQYYEEEERQRGNFPDRFSGHQFPNYSSELNVNALLLGDSALYLCASSLGTGTGGYTFGSGTRLTVV.